The present T cell receptor beta chain was sequenced within a study of blood T cell repertoires in COVID-19. Study-level information: Both acute and convalescent COVID-19 samples were obtained from the United States, Italy and Spain.

TCRdb's copy holds only in-frame clones and misses some; the assay was immunoSEQ multiplex PCR. The sample holds approximately 350,000 clones, about 89% seen once. This CDR3 is 12 amino acids long. Trimming took off 3 bases at V and 5 bases at J, with 10 bases between the two ends. The V gene's germline CDR1 is DFQATT and CDR2 SNEGSKA (reference sequence). This chain links TRBV20-1 with TRBJ1-1; no firm D call. Sequenced material: peripheral blood. This sequence was found in a man aged 40-49 years with acute or convalescent COVID-19. The CDR3 loop reads CSASNRLTEAFF. The CDR3 nucleotides are TGCAGTGCTAGTAACCGACTGACTGAAGCTTTCTTT.